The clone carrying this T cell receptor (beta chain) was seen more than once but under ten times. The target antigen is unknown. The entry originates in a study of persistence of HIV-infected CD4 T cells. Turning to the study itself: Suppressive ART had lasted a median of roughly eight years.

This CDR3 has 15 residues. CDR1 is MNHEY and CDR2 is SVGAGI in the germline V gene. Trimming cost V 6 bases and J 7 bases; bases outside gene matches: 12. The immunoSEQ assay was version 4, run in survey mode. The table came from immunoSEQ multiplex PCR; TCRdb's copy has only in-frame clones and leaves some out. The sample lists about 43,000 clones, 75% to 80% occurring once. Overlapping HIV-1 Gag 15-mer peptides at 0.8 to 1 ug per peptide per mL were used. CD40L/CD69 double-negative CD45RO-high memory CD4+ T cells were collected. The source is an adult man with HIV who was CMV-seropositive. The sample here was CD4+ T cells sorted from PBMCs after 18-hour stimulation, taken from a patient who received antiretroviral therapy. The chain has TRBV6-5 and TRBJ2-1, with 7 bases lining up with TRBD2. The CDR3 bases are TGTGCCAGCAGCCCCGCGGGGCGGGAGAGGAATGAGCAGTTCTTC. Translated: CASSPAGRERNEQFF.